Below, one TCR beta chain is given with its context. No antigen is known for it. Profiling relied on immunoSEQ multiplex PCR, and the TCRdb table lists in-frame clones only, not all of them. Of about 64,000 clones listed, roughly nine tenths are singletons. V lost 3 bases and J 5 bases, leaving 4 bases between the germline ends. CDR3 size: 10 residues. CDR1 is DFQATT and CDR2 is SNEGSKA in the germline V gene (reference sequence). This sample was included in a study of pediatric ulcerative colitis. Whole-study findings and limits: All ulcerative colitis patients, but no controls, carried a couple of rectal clonotypes. Repertoires came from total lymphocyte DNA, so rare subsets like regulatory T cells may be missed.

This chain uses TRBV20-1 with TRBJ2-5; D gene unclear. The source material was blood. The clonotype was recovered from a boy aged 5-17 years with severe ulcerative colitis. CDR3 sequence reads: CSARRETQYF. In DNA form, the CDR3 reads TGCAGTGCTAGGAGGGAGACCCAGTACTTC.